This TCR beta chain emerged from a study of T cell repertoires in cytomegalovirus infection. Study information: CMV epitopes that were recently identified and HLA-C-restricted were used alongside well-studied HLA-B-restricted ones. Matching HLA type, along with CMV infection, was indicated by public TCR beta signatures. General observations from the study: Public TCR beta family frequency separated CMV-and-HLA carriers, including in an independent cohort. Ex vivo, HLA-C-restricted CMV-specific TCR beta clonotypes prevailed over the rest of the response.

Turning to this clonotype: The target antigen is unknown. One end of the junction varies from germline; a read error may be responsible.

The CDR3 spans 17 residues. Germline values: CDR1 SGHAT, CDR2 FQNNGV. Each CDR3 protein gets one entry after TCRdb re-called the reads with MiXCR. In the table there are about 220,000 distinct CDR3 sequences, 30% to 45% of which are singletons. The source was CD8+ T cells from cultured PBMCs, collected from culture after CMV antigen stimulation. The clonotype comes from a human donor in good health (CMV status not recorded). Some clones in this sample may be carry-over from other donors' samples. The chain carries TRBV11-2 and TRBJ1-6; no clear D. The CDR3 DNA sequence: TGTGCCAGAAGCCGACAAACCTGGGTTACCTATAATTCACCCCTCAACTTT. As protein: CARSRQTWVTYNSPLNF.